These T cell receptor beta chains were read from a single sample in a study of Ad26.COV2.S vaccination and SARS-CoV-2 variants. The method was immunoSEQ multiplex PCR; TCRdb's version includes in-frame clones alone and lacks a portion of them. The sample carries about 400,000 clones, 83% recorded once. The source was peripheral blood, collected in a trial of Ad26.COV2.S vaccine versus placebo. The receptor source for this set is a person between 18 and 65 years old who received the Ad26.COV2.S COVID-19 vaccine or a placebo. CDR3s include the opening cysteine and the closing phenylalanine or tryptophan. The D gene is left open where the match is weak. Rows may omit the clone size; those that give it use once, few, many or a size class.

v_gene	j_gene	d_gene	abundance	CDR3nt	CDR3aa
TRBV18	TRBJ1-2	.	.	TGTGCCAGCTCAGGCCAGGGAGACTATGGCTACACCTTC	CASSGQGDYGYTF
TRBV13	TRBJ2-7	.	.	TGTGCCAGCAGCTTAGGCTACGAGCAGTACTTC	CASSLGYEQYF
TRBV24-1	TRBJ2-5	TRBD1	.	TGTGCCACCAGTGACTCGGGACAGGTCACGAGGGGGACCCAGTACTTC	CATSDSGQVTRGTQYF
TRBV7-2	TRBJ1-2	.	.	TGTGCCAGCAGCTTAATAGTTAGACAAACTAACTATGGCTACACCTTC	CASSLIVRQTNYGYTF
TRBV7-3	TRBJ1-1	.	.	TGTGCCAGCAGCTCCGACTGGGGAACTGAAGCTTTCTTT	CASSSDWGTEAFF
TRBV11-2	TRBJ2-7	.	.	TGTGCCAGCAGCGTCGGGCCCGCCTACGAGCAGTACTTC	CASSVGPAYEQYF
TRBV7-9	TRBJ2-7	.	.	TGTGCCAGCAGCTTAGCGGTCGGGCGGGTCGACTACGAGCAGTACTTC	CASSLAVGRVDYEQYF
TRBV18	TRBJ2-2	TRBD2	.	TGTGCCAGCTCACCCCTACTAGCGCCCGAAACCGGGGAGCTGTTTTTT	CASSPLLAPETGELFF
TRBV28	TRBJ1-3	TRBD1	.	TGTGCCAGCAGCCGCCCGGGACAGTCTCTCTCTGGAAACACCATATATTTT	CASSRPGQSLSGNTIYF
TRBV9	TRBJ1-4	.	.	TGTGCCAGCAGCGTAGGAGGCAGTTGGGAACCTAATGAAAAACTGTTTTTT	CASSVGGSWEPNEKLFF
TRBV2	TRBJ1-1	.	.	TGTGCCAGCAGTGAACAGGGCTTGGGTGAAGCTTTCTTT	CASSEQGLGEAFF
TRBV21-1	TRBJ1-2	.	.	TGTGCCAGCAGACTACAGGGGGCGGTTCATGGCTACACCTTC	CASRLQGAVHGYTF
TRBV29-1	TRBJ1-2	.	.	TGCAGCGTTGAACTCAGTCACTATGGCTACACCTTC	CSVELSHYGYTF
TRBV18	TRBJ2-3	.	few	TGTGCCAGCTCACCGATAGGGGGTACCACAGATACGCAGTATTTT	CASSPIGGTTDTQYF
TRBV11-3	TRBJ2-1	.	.	TGTGCCAGCAGTTACGGTGGTGAGCAGTTCTTC	CASSYGGEQFF
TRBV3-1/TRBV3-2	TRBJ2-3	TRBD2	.	TGTGCCAGCAGCCAAGAATCCGGGGGGGGTACAGATACGCAGTATTTT	CASSQESGGGTDTQYF
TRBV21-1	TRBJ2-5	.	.	.	CASVGLGSCKETQYF
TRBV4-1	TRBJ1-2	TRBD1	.	TGCGCCAGCAGCCCCAAGGGACAGGGAATTTATGGCTACACCTTC	CASSPKGQGIYGYTF
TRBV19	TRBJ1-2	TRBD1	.	TGTGCCAGCTGCCCCTATTCGGGGACAGGGAGGAAGAGGAGAGGCTACACCTTC	CASCPYSGTGRKRRGYTF
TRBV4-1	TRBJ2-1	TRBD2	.	TGCGCCAGCAGCCAACCGGGACTAGCGGGGGACGGTGAGCAGTTCTTC	CASSQPGLAGDGEQFF